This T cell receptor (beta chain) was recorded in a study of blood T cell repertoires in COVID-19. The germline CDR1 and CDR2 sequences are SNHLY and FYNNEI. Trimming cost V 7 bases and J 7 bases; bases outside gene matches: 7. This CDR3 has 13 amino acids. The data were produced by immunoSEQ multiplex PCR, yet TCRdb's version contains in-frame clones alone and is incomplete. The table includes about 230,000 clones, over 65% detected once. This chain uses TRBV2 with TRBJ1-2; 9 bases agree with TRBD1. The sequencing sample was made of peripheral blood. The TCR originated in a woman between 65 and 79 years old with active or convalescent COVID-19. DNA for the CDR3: TGTGCCAGCACCCGGGACAGGGCTGTTGGCTACACCTTC. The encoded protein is CASTRDRAVGYTF.